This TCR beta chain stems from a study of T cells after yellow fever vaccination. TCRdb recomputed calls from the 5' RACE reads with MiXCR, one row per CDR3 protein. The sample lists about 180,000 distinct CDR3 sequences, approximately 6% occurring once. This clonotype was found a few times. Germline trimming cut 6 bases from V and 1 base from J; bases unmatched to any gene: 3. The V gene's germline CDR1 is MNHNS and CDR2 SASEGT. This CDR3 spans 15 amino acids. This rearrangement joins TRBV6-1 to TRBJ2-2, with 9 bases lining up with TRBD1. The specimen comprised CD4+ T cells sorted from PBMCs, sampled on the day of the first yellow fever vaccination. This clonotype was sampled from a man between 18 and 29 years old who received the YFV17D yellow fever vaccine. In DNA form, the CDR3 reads TGTGCCAGCAGACCGGACAGGGGGAACACCGGGGAGCTGTTTTTT. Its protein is CASRPDRGNTGELFF.